Following are 26 T cell receptor beta chains from one sample sequenced in a study of T-cell memory formation after mild COVID-19. TCRdb processed the 5' RACE reads anew with MiXCR; each CDR3 protein has one entry. This sample has 90,000 to 120,000 distinct CDR3 sequences, with roughly an eighth found just once. The sequenced material came from PBMCs or a T cell subset sorted from them (not recorded which). The receptor set was obtained from a man younger than 35 who had mild COVID-19 (a few samples of this study predate the infection). Cell type and time point are not known.

The CDR3 DNA reads TGTGCCATCAGTGAACCCGCCCGGCCAATAGGGGAAAGCGTTGCCTACAATGAGCAGTTCTTC. Amino acids: CAISEPARPIGESVAYNEQFF. The J gene is TRBJ2-1, the V gene TRBV10-3, with a tentative D call TRBD1 (5 bases). CDR3 length: 21 amino acids. CDR1 is ENHRY, CDR2 SYGVKD, per germline. Trimming cost V 3 bases and J 2 bases, with 29 bases left between them.

The V call is TRBV5-1, the J call TRBJ2-3; 9 positions match TRBD1. V gave up 4 bases and J gave up 5 bases; unmatched junction bases: 14. The CDR3 has 17 amino acids. Germline assignment: CDR1 SGHRS and CDR2 YFSETQ. The CDR3 sequence is CASSRWGTGTMGDTQYF. The CDR3 DNA is TGCGCCAGCAGCCGCTGGGGGACAGGGACCATGGGAGATACGCAGTATTTT.

The chain carries TRBV5-1 and TRBJ2-7, with D possibly matching TRBD2 (6 bases). The germline CDR1 and CDR2 sequences are SGHRS and YFSETQ. V lost 2 bases and J lost 6, with 21 bases in between. The CDR3 is made up of 16 amino acids. The CDR3 nucleotides are TGCGCCAGCAGCTTATCGTTCGCCGGCGACGGGAGCGAGCAGTACTTC. Its translation is CASSLSFAGDGSEQYF. The full variable domain, with the rest looked up from reference TRBV5-1 and TRBJ2-7, is KAGVTQTPRYLIKTRGQQVTLSCSPISGHRSVSWYQQTPGQGLQFLFEYFSETQRNKGNFPGRFSGRQFSNSRSEMNVSTLELGDSALYLCASSLSFAGDGSEQYFGPGTRLTVT.

This clonotype appeared a few times. V gene TRBV4-1 combines with J gene TRBJ1-5, with TRBD1 matching over 7 bases. V was pared by 3 bases and J by 2 bases, with 7 bases of the junction left unmatched. This CDR3 has 16 amino acids. Germline V gives CDR1 MGHRA, CDR2 YSYEKL. The CDR3 loop is CASSQNPQGGNQPQHF. Here the CDR3 DNA reads TGCGCCAGCAGCCAGAACCCCCAGGGGGGCAATCAGCCCCAGCATTTT.

This clonotype appeared a few times. Sequence at one end of the junction differs from germline and may be a read error. V is TRBV4-1 and J is TRBJ1-1; D gene unclear. The CDR3 runs 11 residues. From germline, CDR1 is MGHRA and CDR2 YSYEKL. In nucleotides, the CDR3 is TGCGCCAGCAGTCGGAACGCTGAAGCTTTCTTT. Translating it yields CASSRNAEAFF.

This chain uses TRBV20-1 with TRBJ1-1, with TRBD1 matching over 9 bases. This CDR3 spans 16 amino acids. J lost 4 bases, V lost 0 bases, and 9 bases had no gene match. Germline assignment: CDR1 DFQATT and CDR2 SNEGSKA (reference sequence). The CDR3 spells CSARDFTGQGSTEAFF. The CDR3 nucleotides read TGCAGTGCTAGAGATTTCACGGGACAGGGAAGCACTGAAGCTTTCTTT.

The chain is built from TRBV7-9 and TRBJ1-6; TRBD1 agrees at 9 bases. CDR3 length equals 14 residues. Unmatched junction bases numbered 5, after V lost 5 bases and J lost 9 bases. CDR1 and CDR2 from the germline V gene are SEHNR and FQNEAQ (reference sequence). This chain's CDR3 is CASSRDRVASPLHF. CDR3 nucleotide sequence: TGTGCCAGCAGCCGGGACAGGGTAGCTTCACCCCTCCACTTT.

V usage is TRBV7-9 and J usage is TRBJ2-5; 7 nucleotides agree with TRBD1. Germline V gene sequence: CDR1 SEHNR, CDR2 FQNEAQ (reference sequence). V dropped 6 bases and J dropped 4; count of bases not matched to a gene: 5. The CDR3 runs to 13 residues. The chain's CDR3 is CASREQGRETQYF. The CDR3 coding sequence is TGTGCCAGCAGAGAACAGGGGAGAGAGACCCAGTACTTC.

The chain couples TRBV4-1 to TRBJ1-2; possibly TRBD1 for D (6 bases). Germline CDR1 is MGHRA and CDR2 is YSYEKL. Trimming took 3 bases from V and 4 from J, leaving 15 bases between them. The CDR3 loop spans 15 amino acids. CDR3: CASSQTTGSLYGYTF. CDR3 nucleotide sequence: TGCGCCAGCAGCCAGACCACAGGGTCCCTCTATGGCTACACCTTC.

This clonotype was observed a few times. J is TRBJ1-1 and V is TRBV12-3 or TRBV12-4; D is perhaps TRBD1 (5 bases). The CDR3 extends over 14 amino acids. V lost 3 bases to trimming and J lost 5 bases, with 13 bases between them. CDR3 in amino acids: CASSFGQGTTEAFF. The CDR3 DNA is TGTGCCAGCAGTTTTGGGCAGGGCACGACTGAAGCTTTCTTT.

The table lists this clonotype with a few counts. V and J are TRBV4-2 and TRBJ2-6; TRBD1 or TRBD2 may be the D gene (5 bases each). V dropped 5 bases and J dropped 0 bases, with 11 bases sitting between them. Germline V gives CDR1 LGHNA, CDR2 YNFKEQ. This CDR3 is 16 amino acids long. CDR3 amino acids: CASSDRDGSGANVLTF. DNA of the CDR3: TGTGCCAGCAGCGACCGGGACGGCTCTGGGGCCAACGTCCTGACTTTC.

In DNA form, the CDR3 reads TGTGCCAGCAGTTTATCGATCACGTTATGGGGCAATGAGCAGTTCTTC. Its protein is CASSLSITLWGNEQFF. This chain uses TRBV27 with TRBJ2-1, with D uncertain. The germline gives CDR1 MNHEY, CDR2 SMNVEV (reference sequence). The CDR3 is 16 residues long. Trimming took off 0 bases at V and 6 bases at J, with 15 bases between the two ends.

This clonotype has at least ten counts. The chain couples TRBV4-1 to TRBJ2-5; no firm D call. V shed 1 base and J shed 3 bases, with 12 bases lying between them. The CDR3 is 15 residues long. Germline CDR1 reads MGHRA; CDR2 reads YSYEKL. The CDR3 DNA reads TGCGCCAGCAGCCAAGGCGTCAGTTTCGAAGAGACCCAGTACTTC. Protein sequence: CASSQGVSFEETQYF.

This clonotype has a handful of counts. This chain uses TRBV9 with TRBJ2-6; TRBD1 is a possible D gene (6 bases). The ends were cut back, 0 bases at V and 4 bases at J, with 11 bases in the middle. The CDR3 contains 16 residues. The germline CDR1 and CDR2 sequences are SGDLS and YYNGEE. The CDR3: CASSVEGQSGANVLTF. For the CDR3, the DNA is TGTGCCAGCAGCGTAGAAGGACAGTCCGGGGCCAACGTCCTGACTTTC.

J is TRBJ1-1 and V is TRBV29-1; 11 nucleotides line up with TRBD1. This CDR3 is 13 amino acids long. Germline values: CDR1 SQVTM, CDR2 ANQGSEA. The V and J ends lost 7 bases and 2 bases, in that order; junction bases with no gene match: 3. The CDR3 region has the DNA TGCAGCGCACGGACAGGGGGCAACACTGAAGCTTTCTTT. Translation gives CSARTGGNTEAFF.

Only a few counts were recorded for this clonotype. The chain joins TRBV7-9 to TRBJ2-7; D is uncertain. The CDR3 is 13 residues long. The V end lost 6 bases, the J end lost 0 bases, and 9 bases lay between the germline ends. Germline V lookup: CDR1 SEHNR, CDR2 FQNEAQ (reference sequence). The CDR3 DNA sequence: TGTGCCAGCAGTACCTGGGACTCCTACGAGCAGTACTTC. Amino acid sequence: CASSTWDSYEQYF.

Many counts were recorded for this clonotype. V and J are TRBV15 and TRBJ2-5; D is unclear. This CDR3 has 14 residues. Trimming removed 0 bases from V and 5 bases from J, with 10 bases in between. Germline CDR1 is LNHNV and CDR2 is YYDKDF (reference sequence). CDR3 region: CATSRDMGSETQYF. DNA of the CDR3: TGTGCCACCAGCAGAGATATGGGGTCGGAGACCCAGTACTTC. The variable domain in full, with the rest retrieved from reference TRBV15 and TRBJ2-5, is DAMVIQNPRYQVTQFGKPVTLSCSQTLNHNVMYWYQQKSSQAPKLLFHYYDKDFNNEADTPDNFQSRRPNTSFCFLDIRSPGLGDTAMYLCATSRDMGSETQYFGPGTRLLVL.

This clonotype turned up a few times. The chain is built from TRBV15 and TRBJ2-7, with D possibly being TRBD1 (6 bases). Deletions cut 5 bases from V and 5 bases from J, with 22 bases between. The CDR3 runs to 16 residues. Looked up from germline, CDR1 is LNHNV and CDR2 is YYDKDF (reference sequence). The chain's CDR3 is CATSGRGLGGSNEQYF. The CDR3 coding sequence is TGTGCCACCAGCGGAAGGGGCTTAGGGGGTTCTAACGAGCAGTACTTC.

V usage is TRBV4-3 and J usage is TRBJ2-7; 7 bases line up with TRBD1. Per the germline V gene, CDR1 is LGHNA and CDR2 is YSLEER. V shed 4 bases, J shed 2 bases, and the junction held 8 bases outside the gene matches. The CDR3 loop spans 15 amino acids. The CDR3 region has the DNA TGCGCCAGCAGCCCAAGTATCGGGACAGCCTACGAGCAGTACGTC. Its protein product is CASSPSIGTAYEQYV.

There are a few counts of this clonotype. The chain couples TRBV24-1 to TRBJ2-3; D is perhaps TRBD2 (6 bases). The length of the CDR3 is 19 residues. With 3 bases removed from V and 1 base from J, the gap between germline ends came to 22 bases. Germline CDR1 and CDR2: KGHDR and SFDVKD. The CDR3 DNA is TGTGCCACCAGTGATCTCCGTTCTTGGGGTGGGACTGGCACAGATACGCAGTATTTT. Its translation: CATSDLRSWGGTGTDTQYF.

This chain connects TRBV5-1 to TRBJ2-7; D gene uncertain. The V gene's germline CDR1 is SGHRS and CDR2 YFSETQ. Trimming took off 1 base at V and 4 bases at J, with 3 bases between the two ends. The CDR3 runs to 11 residues. Here the CDR3 reads CASSLRYEQYF. As DNA, the CDR3 is TGCGCCAGCAGCTTGAGGTACGAGCAGTACTTC.

This clonotype was counted a few times. This chain uses TRBV4-3 with TRBJ2-2; 11 nucleotides match TRBD2. V was pared by 0 bases and J by 2 bases, with 11 bases of the junction left unmatched. Per germline, CDR1 LGHNA and CDR2 YSLEER. The CDR3 contains 20 residues. The CDR3: CASSQDRLVAGGLNTGELFF. The CDR3 coding sequence is TGCGCCAGCAGCCAAGATCGGTTGGTAGCGGGGGGGCTCAACACCGGGGAGCTGTTTTTT.

The V gene is TRBV11-2, the J gene TRBJ1-5; the D is unclear. CDR1 is SGHAT, CDR2 FQNNGV, per germline. The ends were cut back, 0 bases at V and 2 bases at J, with 8 bases in the middle. CDR3 length: 15 amino acids. The CDR3 loop is CASSLDTGGNQPQHF. For the CDR3, the DNA is TGTGCCAGCAGCTTAGATACGGGCGGCAATCAGCCCCAGCATTTT.

The gene calls are TRBV5-1 and TRBJ2-5, with 10 positions matching TRBD1. Germline CDR1 and CDR2: SGHRS and YFSETQ. V dropped 3 bases and J dropped 4; count of bases not matched to a gene: 21. There are 20 residues in the CDR3. In DNA form, the CDR3 reads TGCGCCAGCAGCTCCGGGGCAGACCTGGGGACAGGGGTCTGGACAGAGACCCAGTACTTC. It encodes CASSSGADLGTGVWTETQYF. The full variable domain, in which reference TRBV5-1 and TRBJ2-5 provide the parts outside the CDR3, is KAGVTQTPRYLIKTRGQQVTLSCSPISGHRSVSWYQQTPGQGLQFLFEYFSETQRNKGNFPGRFSGRQFSNSRSEMNVSTLELGDSALYLCASSSGADLGTGVWTETQYFGPGTRLLVL.

This clonotype has only a few counts. The gene calls are TRBV5-5 and TRBJ2-1; TRBD2 matches at 7 bases. The length of the CDR3 is 15 residues. Trimming removed 4 bases from V and 0 bases from J; junction bases left unmatched: 4. CDR1 and CDR2 from the germline V gene are SGHKS and YYEKEE (reference sequence). CDR3 sequence reads: CASSAGGSSYNEQFF. As DNA, the CDR3 is TGTGCCAGCAGCGCCGGGGGGAGCTCCTACAATGAGCAGTTCTTC.

This clonotype showed up just a few times. This sequence joins TRBV20-1 and TRBJ1-6, with TRBD1 matching over 9 bases. V lost 0 bases, J lost 0 bases, and 9 bases stayed unmatched. Germline V gene sequence: CDR1 DFQATT, CDR2 SNEGSKA (reference sequence). The CDR3 contains 19 residues. CDR3 in amino acids: CSAREVGTGFSSYNSPLHF. As DNA, the CDR3 is TGCAGTGCTAGAGAAGTTGGGACAGGGTTTAGCTCCTATAATTCACCCCTCCACTTT.